Listed below are T cell receptor beta chains from one sample, sequenced in a study of blood T cell repertoires in COVID-19. Clones were sequenced by immunoSEQ multiplex PCR, and TCRdb holds only the in-frame ones, with some missing. The data show about 350,000 clones, less than 90% seen once. The sequenced sample was peripheral blood. The receptors shown here come from a woman aged 60-75 years with COVID-19, enrolled during active disease. CDR3s include the opening cysteine and the closing phenylalanine or tryptophan. Fields, in order: CDR3 protein, CDR3 DNA, J gene, V gene, D gene, CDR3 length, clone size. D genes are given only for firm matches. The size of a clone is reported for some rows only, either as once, few or many, or as a class for expanded clones.

CASSQTGQQETQYF TGTGCCAGTAGCCAGACGGGACAGCAAGAGACCCAGTACTTC TRBJ2-5 TRBV19 TRBD1 14 once
CASSLLAGGQETQYF TGTGCCAGCAGCTTGTTAGCGGGGGGGCAAGAGACCCAGTACTTC TRBJ2-5 TRBV7-2 TRBD2 15 NA
CASTRTTGGETQYF TGTGCCAGCACCCGGACTACGGGGGGAGAGACCCAGTACTTC TRBJ2-5 TRBV9 TRBD2 14 NA
CASSPQGGGGIYNEQFF TGTGCCAGCAGCCCCCAGGGCGGCGGGGGGATATACAATGAGCAGTTCTTC TRBJ2-1 TRBV9 TRBD2 17 NA
CASGWGQGLTGELFF TGTGCTAGTGGTTGGGGACAGGGGCTTACCGGGGAGCTGTTTTTT TRBJ2-2 TRBV12-5 TRBD1 15 NA
CASSARNSNQPQHF TGTGCCAGCAGCGCCAGAAATAGCAATCAGCCCCAGCATTTT TRBJ1-5 TRBV7-2 NA 14 NA
CASSVQPQGTEAFF TGTGCCAGCAGCGTTCAACCACAGGGCACTGAAGCTTTCTTT TRBJ1-1 TRBV7-3 NA 14 NA
CASSLKQASLTDTQYF TGTGCCAGCAGCTTGAAACAGGCAAGCCTCACAGATACGCAGTATTTT TRBJ2-3 TRBV5-4 NA 16 NA
CASSLRGHEGHEQYF TGCGCCAGCAGCTTAAGGGGACACGAAGGGCACGAGCAGTACTTC TRBJ2-7 TRBV5-1 NA 15 NA
CASAPVLIETQYF TGTGCTAGTGCCCCTGTCCTAATAGAGACCCAGTACTTC TRBJ2-5 TRBV12-5 NA 13 NA
CASSYRSYGSYNEQFF TGTGCCAGCAGTTACCGGTCCTATGGCTCCTACAATGAGCAGTTCTTC TRBJ2-1 TRBV27 NA 16 NA
CASSQSRQQRDGYTF TGCGCCAGCAGTCAATCGCGACAGCAACGGGATGGCTACACCTTC TRBJ1-2 TRBV23-1 NA 15 NA
CASSPWPDRPKAFF TGCGCCAGCAGCCCTTGGCCCGACAGGCCTAAAGCTTTCTTT TRBJ1-1 TRBV4-1 NA 14 once
CAISEFSGGANPYEQYF TGTGCCATCAGTGAGTTTAGCGGGGGGGCTAACCCCTACGAGCAGTACTTC TRBJ2-7 TRBV10-3 TRBD2 17 NA
CASSATTGGFSEKLFF TGTGCCAGCAGCGCAACAACAGGGGGCTTTAGTGAAAAACTGTTTTTT TRBJ1-4 TRBV7-9 TRBD1 16 once
CAISESPISGNTIYF TGTGCCATCAGTGAGTCCCCCATCTCTGGAAACACCATATATTTT TRBJ1-3 TRBV10-3 NA 15 NA
CASSLGSDRVEFF TGTGCCAGCAGCTTAGGGTCCGACAGGGTAGAGTTCTTC TRBJ2-1 TRBV11-2 TRBD1 13 NA
CASSLGAGTANYGYTF TGTGCCAGCAGCTTGGGGGCGGGGACAGCTAACTATGGCTACACCTTC TRBJ1-2 TRBV5-4 TRBD1 16 NA
CASSSTQGSNYGYTF TGTGCCAGCAGCTCAACCCAGGGGTCTAACTATGGCTACACCTTC TRBJ1-2 TRBV5-4 NA 15 NA
CASSGQGLYNEQFF TGTGCCAGTAGTGGGCAGGGCTTGTACAATGAGCAGTTCTTC TRBJ2-1 TRBV19 NA 14 NA
CASRTGATEAFF TGTGCCAGCAGGACAGGGGCCACTGAAGCTTTCTTT TRBJ1-1 TRBV7-8 TRBD1 12 NA
CSATGDLGYTF TGCAGTGCTACAGGGGATCTTGGCTACACCTTC TRBJ1-2 TRBV20-1 NA 11 NA
CASSIGVNQPQHF TGTGCCAGTAGTATAGGCGTCAATCAGCCCCAGCATTTT TRBJ1-5 TRBV19 NA 13 NA
CAWSKQGMWAHDSPLHF TGTGCCTGGAGTAAACAGGGGATGTGGGCCCATGATTCACCCCTCCACTTT TRBJ1-6 TRBV30 TRBD1 17 once
CASSQPGTGNGYTF TGTGCCAGCAGCCAACCCGGGACAGGGAATGGCTACACCTTC TRBJ1-2 TRBV3-1/TRBV3-2 TRBD1 14 NA
CASSQDPLRGGLLGYEQYF TGTGCCAGCAGCCAAGACCCGCTGCGGGGAGGACTCCTGGGGTACGAGCAGTACTTC TRBJ2-7 TRBV3-1/TRBV3-2 NA 19 NA
CSASIGTEDGYTF TGCAGTGCTAGTATAGGGACAGAGGATGGCTACACCTTC TRBJ1-2 TRBV20-1 TRBD1 13 NA
CASSIGFRGADTQYF TGTGCCAGTAGTATAGGCTTCCGGGGGGCAGATACGCAGTATTTT TRBJ2-3 TRBV19 TRBD2 15 NA
CATSDLRRGGDQPQHF TGTGCCACCAGTGATTTGAGGAGGGGGGGGGATCAGCCCCAGCATTTT TRBJ1-5 TRBV24-1 NA 16 NA
CASSLDGNSPYGYTF TGTGCCAGCAGCTTAGATGGAAACAGCCCATATGGCTACACCTTC TRBJ1-2 TRBV11-2 NA 15 NA
CASSLAVAAGGYTF TGTGCCAGCAGCTTAGCTGTGGCAGCGGGTGGCTACACCTTC TRBJ1-2 TRBV7-9 NA 14 NA
CASSFGSNTGELFF TGTGCCAGCAGCTTTGGTAGCAACACCGGGGAGCTGTTTTTT TRBJ2-2 TRBV7-7 NA 14 NA
CAGQGIQEQFF TGTGCCGGACAGGGGATCCAGGAGCAGTTCTTC TRBJ2-1 TRBV30 TRBD1 11 NA
CAISGGTGGTEAFF TGTGCCATCAGTGGGGGGACAGGGGGCACTGAAGCTTTCTTT TRBJ1-1 TRBV10-3 TRBD1 14 once
CASSLMDRTYNQPQHF TGTGCCAGCTCCCTTATGGACAGGACCTACAATCAGCCCCAGCATTTT TRBJ1-5 TRBV18 TRBD1 16 NA
CASSRTGYYGYTF TGTGCCAGCAGTCGGACAGGGTACTATGGCTACACCTTC TRBJ1-2 TRBV12-3/TRBV12-4 TRBD1 13 NA
CASSIWQGGEEKLFF TGTGCCAGTAGTATTTGGCAGGGGGGTGAAGAAAAACTGTTTTTT TRBJ1-4 TRBV19 TRBD1 15 few
CASRRTGAYEQYF TGTGCCAGCAGACGGACAGGGGCGTACGAGCAGTACTTC TRBJ2-7 TRBV6-5 TRBD1 13 NA
CASRGANYEQYF TGTGCCAGCAGGGGGGCTAACTACGAGCAGTACTTC TRBJ2-7 TRBV6-6 NA 12 NA
CASSLAGGGNQETQYF TGCGCCAGCAGCTTGGCCGGCGGGGGGAACCAAGAGACCCAGTACTTC TRBJ2-5 TRBV5-1 TRBD2 16 NA
CASSPGTGGRGYTF TGTGCCAGCAGTCCCGGGACAGGAGGTAGAGGCTACACCTTC TRBJ1-2 TRBV6-1 TRBD1 14 NA
CASSQLVGDGYTF TGTGCCAGCAGCCAATTGGTAGGGGATGGCTACACCTTC TRBJ1-2 TRBV3-1/TRBV3-2 NA 13 NA
CASSLGLADSNEQFF TGTGCCAGCAGCTTAGGACTAGCGGATTCTAATGAGCAGTTCTTC TRBJ2-1 TRBV7-9 TRBD2 15 NA
CASSADPQGMNTEAFF TGTGCCAGCAGCGCCGATCCCCAGGGCATGAACACTGAAGCTTTCTTT TRBJ1-1 TRBV13 NA 16 NA
CASSPGTGATYEQYF TGTGCCAGCTCACCCGGGACAGGGGCCACCTACGAGCAGTACTTC TRBJ2-7 TRBV18 TRBD1 15 NA
CASSQPQETQYF TGTGCCAGCAGCCAACCACAAGAGACCCAGTACTTC TRBJ2-5 TRBV4-2 NA 12 NA
CATSPGLGGVQETQYF TGTGCCACCAGCCCCGGTCTCGGCGGCGTCCAAGAGACCCAGTACTTC TRBJ2-5 TRBV24-1 NA 16 NA
CASSSTGSSYNEQFF TGCGCCAGCAGTTCGACAGGGAGTTCCTACAATGAGCAGTTCTTC TRBJ2-1 TRBV5-1 TRBD1 15 NA
CASSQTGNPYNEQFF TGTGCCAGCAGCCAGACAGGGAACCCCTACAATGAGCAGTTCTTC TRBJ2-1 TRBV11-2 TRBD1 15 NA
CASSQVSPRASADTQYF TGCGCCAGCAGCCAAGTCTCTCCCAGGGCTTCAGCAGATACGCAGTATTTT TRBJ2-3 TRBV4-1 NA 17 NA
CASTDSWSSYEQYF TGTGCCAGCACGGACAGTTGGTCTTCCTACGAGCAGTACTTC TRBJ2-7 TRBV6-5 NA 14 NA
CASSSQTGANTEAFF TGTGCCAGCAGTAGTCAAACAGGGGCGAACACTGAAGCTTTCTTT TRBJ1-1 TRBV6-5 TRBD1 15 NA
CASRSDKNTEAFF TGTGCCAGCAGATCGGACAAGAACACTGAAGCTTTCTTT TRBJ1-1 TRBV5-6 NA 13 NA
CASSIKHRTDYEQYF TGTGCCAGTAGTATTAAACACCGGACAGACTACGAGCAGTACTTC TRBJ2-7 TRBV19 NA 15 NA
CASSLTGVKNTIYF TGTGCCAGCAGCCTGACAGGGGTGAAAAACACCATATATTTT TRBJ1-3 TRBV3-1/TRBV3-2 TRBD1 14 NA
CASSRQGTTETQYF TGTGCCAGCAGCCGCCAGGGGACGACAGAGACCCAGTACTTC TRBJ2-5 TRBV3-1/TRBV3-2 NA 14 NA